Sequencing of this T cell receptor (beta chain) was carried out in a study of T-cell memory formation after mild COVID-19. Study in general: Clustering of TCRs was largely donor specific.

Overall study results and limits: Clonal second-wave expansions that peaked on day 37 had unconfirmed SARS-CoV-2 specificity. Prior to infection, memory already included some responding clones, suggesting cross-reactive memory joined.

Constant-segment primers and 5'RACE yielded cDNA libraries for TCR alpha and TCR beta, each carrying sample barcodes and UMIs. Via MiXCR, TCRdb re-called the 5' RACE reads, giving one row per CDR3 protein. The profile shows about 320,000 distinct CDR3 sequences, roughly 13% of them singletons. The germline V gene encodes CDR1 LGHDT and CDR2 YNNKEL (reference sequence). Trimming cost V 3 bases and J 12 bases, with 11 bases left between them. The CDR3 contains 11 residues. With regard to this clonotype: Its antigen is still unknown.

The clonotype originates from a man younger than 30 who had mild COVID-19 (a few samples of this study predate the infection). Cell type and time point are not known. The chain is built from TRBV3-1 and TRBJ1-1, with no clear D. The material sequenced was PBMCs or a T cell subset sorted from them (not recorded which). CDR3 protein: CASSQLARTFF. CDR3 nucleotides: TGTGCCAGCAGCCAGTTGGCCAGAACTTTCTTT. Full variable domain (missing parts from reference TRBV3-1 and TRBJ1-1): DTAVSQTPKYLVTQMGNDKSIKCEQNLGHDTMYWYKQDSKKFLKIMFSYNNKELIINETVPNRFSPKSPDKAHLNLHINSLELGDSAVYFCASSQLARTFFGQGTRLTVV.